A single sample is the source of the 10 T cell receptor beta chains below, sequenced in a study of vaccination effects on CD4 cells after COVID-19. Their antigens remain unidentified. Repertoires were generated with immunoSEQ multiplex PCR, while TCRdb's copy carries only in-frame clones and drops some. Altogether 71,000 or so clones are present, over 65% being singletons, with the ten largest covering approximately 3.8%. Before sequencing, viral peptide pools were used by the ViraFEST assay to expand antigen-specific CD4+ T cells. After roughly 9 days in culture, the CD4+ T cells were isolated. Prior SARS-CoV-2 infection was absent in the vaccine recipients, as shown by negative nucleocapsid antibodies. The source material was CD4+ T cells from PBMCs cultured with HCoV-OC43 spike peptides, sampled before COVID-19 vaccination. The subset denotes: HCoV-OC43 spike overlapping peptide pool stimulation. Every receptor here comes from a human donor who received a COVID-19 vaccine.

The chain recombines TRBV6-2 or TRBV6-3 with TRBJ2-1; D is undetermined. This CDR3 spans 11 amino acids. CDR1 is MNHEY, CDR2 SVGEGT, per germline. Trimming pared 5 bases from V and 4 bases from J, leaving 3 bases between. The DNA of the CDR3 is TGTGCCAGCAGTCAATACAATGAGCAGTTCTTC. Its protein product is CASSQYNEQFF.

This sequence joins TRBV6-1 and TRBJ2-6, with D possibly being TRBD2 (6 bases). Per germline, CDR1 MNHNS and CDR2 SASEGT. The CDR3 runs 15 residues. Trimming cost V 2 bases and J 2 bases, with 7 bases left between them. The CDR3 sequence is CASSERRAGANVLTF. For the CDR3, the DNA is TGTGCCAGCAGTGAAAGGAGGGCTGGGGCCAACGTCCTGACTTTC.

The chain has TRBV6-5 and TRBJ1-2; 7 bases agree with TRBD1. The V gene's germline CDR1 is MNHEY and CDR2 SVGAGI. V lost 3 bases, J lost 8 bases, and 6 bases stayed unmatched. This CDR3 spans 13 amino acids. This CDR3 reads CASSYQQGNGYTF. The DNA of the CDR3 is TGTGCCAGCAGTTATCAACAGGGGAACGGCTACACCTTC.

The rearrangement links TRBV6-2 or TRBV6-3 to TRBJ2-5; the match to TRBD1 covers 8 bases. This CDR3 spans 16 amino acids. The germline CDR1 and CDR2 sequences are MNHEY and SVGEGT. Trimming at V came to 0 bases and at J to 1 base, leaving 4 bases not matched to a gene. The CDR3 here is CASSYSRTGPQETQYF. The CDR3 nucleotides are TGTGCCAGCAGTTACTCCCGGACAGGGCCCCAAGAGACCCAGTACTTC.

This clone was recorded a few times. The chain recombines TRBV10-1 with TRBJ2-5; 7 positions match TRBD1. Germline values: CDR1 WNHNN, CDR2 SYGVQD (reference sequence). The CDR3 contains 14 residues. The V and J ends lost 5 bases and 6 bases, in that order; junction bases with no gene match: 9. The CDR3 spells CASSFGTDTKTQYF. The CDR3 DNA reads TGCGCCAGCAGTTTCGGGACAGATACGAAGACCCAGTACTTC.

The chain links TRBV7-2 to TRBJ2-1; D unclear. CDR3 size: 13 residues. Germline values: CDR1 SGHTA, CDR2 FQGNSA. Trimming left V 1 base short and J 5 bases short, with 6 bases between. In DNA form, the CDR3 reads TGTGCCAGCAGCTTAGGGCAGGACAATGAGCAGTTCTTC. Protein sequence: CASSLGQDNEQFF.

This chain joins TRBV5-1 and TRBJ1-4; D not resolved. The CDR3 spans 15 residues. CDR1 and CDR2 from the germline V gene are SGHRS and YFSETQ. Deletions cut 1 base from V and 8 bases from J, with 15 bases between. The CDR3 is CASSLSAAAEEKLFF. The CDR3 region has the DNA TGCGCCAGCAGCTTGTCCGCGGCAGCCGAGGAAAAACTGTTTTTT.

V gene TRBV2 combines with J gene TRBJ1-5; tentative D call: TRBD1 (6 bases). The CDR3 length is 14 residues. V dropped 6 bases and J dropped 3 bases, with 12 bases sitting between them. CDR1 and CDR2 (germline): SNHLY, FYNNEI. The CDR3 reads CASSATGLNQPQHF. CDR3 in DNA: TGTGCCAGCAGCGCGACAGGCCTCAATCAGCCCCAGCATTTT.

The chain carries TRBV5-1 and TRBJ2-3; D remains ambiguous. This CDR3 is 12 amino acids long. CDR1 and CDR2 from the germline V gene are SGHRS and YFSETQ. Trimming removed 2 bases from V and 3 bases from J, with 4 bases in between. In DNA, the CDR3 is TGCGCCAGCAGCTTTCGTACAGATACGCAGTATTTT. The encoded protein is CASSFRTDTQYF. Together with reference TRBV5-1 and TRBJ2-3, the CDR3 gives the full variable domain: KAGVTQTPRYLIKTRGQQVTLSCSPISGHRSVSWYQQTPGQGLQFLFEYFSETQRNKGNFPGRFSGRQFSNSRSEMNVSTLELGDSALYLCASSFRTDTQYFGPGTRLTVL.

J is TRBJ1-2 and V is TRBV6-6; maybe TRBD1 (5 bases). This CDR3 is built from 14 residues. Trimming took 6 bases from V and 2 from J, leaving 13 bases between them. The germline V gene encodes CDR1 MNHNY and CDR2 SVGAGI (reference sequence). As DNA, the CDR3 is TGTGCCAGCAGCCCAGGACAACGGAACTATGGCTACACCTTC. It specifies CASSPGQRNYGYTF.